This T cell receptor beta chain came from a study of CD8 T cells in ankylosing spondylitis (dated by TCRdb to the late 2010s). In the study overall: To find TCR variants linked to disease, the study profiled T cell receptor beta repertoires in ankylosing spondylitis patients and healthy donors. In total, the full study cohort was made up of roughly 110 healthy donors and 20 to 25 ankylosing spondylitis patients. Peripheral blood was sampled, and synovial fluid was additionally collected from ankylosing spondylitis patients.

General study outcomes and caveats: The disease-linked clones showed a CD8+ phenotype and occurred at relatively low frequencies in peripheral blood. Significant enrichment of the disease-linked clones was reported in matched synovial fluid samples from ankylosing spondylitis patients. Blood from ankylosing spondylitis patients appeared to be characterized by a TCR beta motif composed of eight highly homologous amino acid variants. Some motif variants had previously been reported in the synovial fluid and blood of reactive arthritis patients, which suggests shared mechanisms of disease initiation.

Sequencing took place on an Illumina HiSeq 2500. Quantitative 5'-RACE with molecular barcodes was the method used to prepare the TCR beta libraries. Concerning the study's data processing: A new computational method based on a probabilistic model of VDJ rearrangement was used to identify disease-linked TCR variants. In TCRdb, the public reads were trimmed at Q25 with fastp and aligned with MiXCR, with productive beta chains retained. Merged by CDR3 protein, the rows form single entries marked with the most common genes and DNA. The V and J calls come from TCRdb's annotation, not from the publication. The sample yields a few hundred thousand distinct CDR3 sequences; roughly 20% were counted once. The top ten constitute 3.5% to 4.5% of the sample. As to this clonotype: The specificity of this receptor is unknown. The input lacks base qualities; no much larger clone sits a single base away.

The CDR3, from cysteine to phenylalanine, totals 14 residues. Kept here is only the CDR3 DNA, which spans 42 bases and is read in frame from base 1. Between the V and J ends, shortened by 8 bases and 7 bases respectively, the junction contains 22 bases. Based on the germline V gene (reference sequence), the CDR1 and CDR2 sequences are DFQATT and SNEGSKA. The clonotype was recovered from a female donor with ankylosing spondylitis or in good health (not recorded which). The sample consisted of blood, either unsorted or a sorted T cell fraction (not recorded which). This chain joins TRBV20-1 to TRBJ2-3; TRBD2 is possibly the D segment (5 matching bases). The sequence in DNA is TGCAGTCTAACGACCGGAGGCCTCCGGAATACGCAGTATTTT. Its translation is CSLTTGGLRNTQYF.